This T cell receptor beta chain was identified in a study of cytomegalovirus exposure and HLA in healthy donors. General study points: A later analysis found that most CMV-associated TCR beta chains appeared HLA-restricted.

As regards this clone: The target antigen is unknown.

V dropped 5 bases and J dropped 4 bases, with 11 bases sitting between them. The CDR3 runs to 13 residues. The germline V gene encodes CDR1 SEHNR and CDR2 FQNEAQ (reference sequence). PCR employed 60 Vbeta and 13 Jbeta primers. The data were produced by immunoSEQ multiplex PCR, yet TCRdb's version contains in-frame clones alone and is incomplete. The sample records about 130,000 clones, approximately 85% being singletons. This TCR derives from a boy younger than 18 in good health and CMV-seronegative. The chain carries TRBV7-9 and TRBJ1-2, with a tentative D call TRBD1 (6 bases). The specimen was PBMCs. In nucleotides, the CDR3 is TGTGCCAGCAGCCCCGGACAGATCTATGGCTACACCTTC. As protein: CASSPGQIYGYTF.